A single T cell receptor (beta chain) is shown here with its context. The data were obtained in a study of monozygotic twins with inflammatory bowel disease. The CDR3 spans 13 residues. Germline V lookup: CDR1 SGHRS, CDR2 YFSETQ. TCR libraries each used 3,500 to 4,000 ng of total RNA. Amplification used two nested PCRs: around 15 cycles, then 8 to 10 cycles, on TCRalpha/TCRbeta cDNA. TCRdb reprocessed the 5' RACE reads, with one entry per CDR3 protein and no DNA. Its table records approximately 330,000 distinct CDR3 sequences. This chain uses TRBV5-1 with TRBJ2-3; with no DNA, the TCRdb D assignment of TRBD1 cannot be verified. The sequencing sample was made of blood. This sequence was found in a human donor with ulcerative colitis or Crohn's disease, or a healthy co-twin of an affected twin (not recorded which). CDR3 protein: CASSLPSPDTQYF.